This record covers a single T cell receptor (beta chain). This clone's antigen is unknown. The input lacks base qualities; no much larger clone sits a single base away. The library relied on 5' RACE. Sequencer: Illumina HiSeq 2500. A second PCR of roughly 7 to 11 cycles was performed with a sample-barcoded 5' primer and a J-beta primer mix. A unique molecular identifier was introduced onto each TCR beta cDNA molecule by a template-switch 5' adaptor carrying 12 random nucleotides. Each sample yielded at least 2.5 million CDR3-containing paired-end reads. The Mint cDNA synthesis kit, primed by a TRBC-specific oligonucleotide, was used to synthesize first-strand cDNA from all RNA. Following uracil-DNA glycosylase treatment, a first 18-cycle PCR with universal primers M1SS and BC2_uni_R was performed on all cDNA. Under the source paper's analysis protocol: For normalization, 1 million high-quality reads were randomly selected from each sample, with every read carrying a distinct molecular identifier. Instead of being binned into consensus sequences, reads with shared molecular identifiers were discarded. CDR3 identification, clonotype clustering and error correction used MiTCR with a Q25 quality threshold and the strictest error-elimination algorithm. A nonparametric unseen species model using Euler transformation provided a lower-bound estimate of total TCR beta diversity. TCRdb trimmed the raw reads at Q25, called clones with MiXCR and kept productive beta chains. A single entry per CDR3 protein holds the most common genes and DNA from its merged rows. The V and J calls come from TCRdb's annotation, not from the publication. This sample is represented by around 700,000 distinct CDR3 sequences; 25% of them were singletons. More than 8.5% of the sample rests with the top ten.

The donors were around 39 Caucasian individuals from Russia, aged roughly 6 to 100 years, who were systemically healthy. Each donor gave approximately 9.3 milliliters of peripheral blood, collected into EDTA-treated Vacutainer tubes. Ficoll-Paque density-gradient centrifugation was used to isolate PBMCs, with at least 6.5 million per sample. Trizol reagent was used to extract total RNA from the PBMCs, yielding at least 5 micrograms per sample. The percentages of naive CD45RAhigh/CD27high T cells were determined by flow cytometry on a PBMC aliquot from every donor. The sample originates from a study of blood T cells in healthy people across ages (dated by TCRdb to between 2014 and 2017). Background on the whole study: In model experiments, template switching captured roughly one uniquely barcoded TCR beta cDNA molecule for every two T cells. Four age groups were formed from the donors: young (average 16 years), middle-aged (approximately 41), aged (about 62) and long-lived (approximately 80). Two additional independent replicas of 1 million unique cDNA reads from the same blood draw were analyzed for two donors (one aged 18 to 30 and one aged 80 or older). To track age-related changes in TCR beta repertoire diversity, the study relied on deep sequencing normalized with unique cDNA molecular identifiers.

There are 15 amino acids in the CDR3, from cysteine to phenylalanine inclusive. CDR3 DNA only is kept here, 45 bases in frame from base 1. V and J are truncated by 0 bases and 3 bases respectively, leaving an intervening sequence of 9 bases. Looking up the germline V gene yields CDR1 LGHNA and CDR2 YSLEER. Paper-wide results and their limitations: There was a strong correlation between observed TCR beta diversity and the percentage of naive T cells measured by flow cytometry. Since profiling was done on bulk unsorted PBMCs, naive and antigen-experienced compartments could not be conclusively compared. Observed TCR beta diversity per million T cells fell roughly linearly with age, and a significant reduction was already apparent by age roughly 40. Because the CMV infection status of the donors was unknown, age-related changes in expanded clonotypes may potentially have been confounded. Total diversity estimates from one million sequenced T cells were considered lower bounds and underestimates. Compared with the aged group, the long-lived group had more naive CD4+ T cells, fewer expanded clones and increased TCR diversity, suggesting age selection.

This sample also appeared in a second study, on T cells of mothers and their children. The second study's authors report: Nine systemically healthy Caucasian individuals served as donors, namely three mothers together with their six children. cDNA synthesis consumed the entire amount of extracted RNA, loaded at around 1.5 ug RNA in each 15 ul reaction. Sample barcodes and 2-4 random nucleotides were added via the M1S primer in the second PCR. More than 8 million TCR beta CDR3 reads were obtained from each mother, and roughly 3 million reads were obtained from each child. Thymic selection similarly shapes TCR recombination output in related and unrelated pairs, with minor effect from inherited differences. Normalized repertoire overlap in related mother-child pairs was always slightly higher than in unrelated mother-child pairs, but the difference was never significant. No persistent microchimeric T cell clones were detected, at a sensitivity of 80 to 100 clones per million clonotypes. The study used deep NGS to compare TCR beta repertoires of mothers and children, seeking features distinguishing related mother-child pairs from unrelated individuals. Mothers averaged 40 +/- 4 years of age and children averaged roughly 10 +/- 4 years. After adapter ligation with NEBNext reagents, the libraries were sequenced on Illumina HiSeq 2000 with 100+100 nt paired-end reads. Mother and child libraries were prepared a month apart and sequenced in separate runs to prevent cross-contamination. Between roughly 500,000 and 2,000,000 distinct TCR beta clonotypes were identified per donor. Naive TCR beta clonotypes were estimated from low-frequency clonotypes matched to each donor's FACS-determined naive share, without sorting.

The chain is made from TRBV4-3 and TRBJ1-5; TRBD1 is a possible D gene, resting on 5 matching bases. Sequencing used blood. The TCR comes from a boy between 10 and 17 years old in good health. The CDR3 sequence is CASSQESRVNQPQHF. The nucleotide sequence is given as TGCGCCAGCAGCCAAGAGTCCAGGGTCAATCAGCCCCAGCATTTT.